The rows below give T cell receptor beta chains drawn from one sample of a study of long-term antiretroviral therapy in people with HIV. Using immunoSEQ multiplex PCR, the repertoire was profiled, and TCRdb retains in-frame clones only, with some absent. Here the sample spans about 23,000 clones, almost 85% being singletons. Specimen: unsorted PBMCs, collected 0.3 years after starting antiretroviral therapy. These receptors were taken from a man between 45 and 60 years old with HIV. CDR3s include the opening cysteine and the closing phenylalanine or tryptophan. D genes are given only for firm matches. The size entry is marked missing in some rows and otherwise reads once, few, many or a size class.

d_gene,abundance,v_gene,j_gene,CDR3nt,CDR3aa
.,.,TRBV13,TRBJ1-2,TGTGCCAGCAGCTTAAAAGCCTATGGCTACACCTTC,CASSLKAYGYTF
TRBD1,.,TRBV2,TRBJ1-1,TGTGCCATCCGGACAGGGTCGAACACTGAAGCTTTCTTT,CAIRTGSNTEAFF
TRBD1,.,TRBV28,TRBJ1-1,TGTGCCAGCAGTCTGACGACAGGGGAGAACACTGAAGCTTTCTTT,CASSLTTGENTEAFF
.,.,TRBV6-1,TRBJ1-3,TGTGCCAGCAGTTTGAGGGGTAAAAACACCATATATTTT,CASSLRGKNTIYF
.,once,TRBV15,TRBJ1-2,TGTGCCACCAGCAGGTCCGGGATCCGGGGGAGCTATGGCTACACCTTC,CATSRSGIRGSYGYTF
.,.,TRBV11-3,TRBJ2-7,TGTGCCAGCAGCTTAAACGGAGAACACGAGCAGTACTTC,CASSLNGEHEQYF
.,.,TRBV9,TRBJ1-4,TGTGCCAGCAGCGTCCAAGGTCGGAATGAAAAACTGTTTTTT,CASSVQGRNEKLFF
.,.,TRBV27,TRBJ1-5,TGTGCCAGCAGTTTATGGGGCCCTCAGCCCCAGCATTTT,CASSLWGPQPQHF
.,.,TRBV20-1,TRBJ1-2,TGCAGTGCTCCTCGGAGCTATGGCTACACCTTC,CSAPRSYGYTF
.,.,TRBV27,TRBJ2-7,TGTGCCAGCAGCAGGAACGGGGACTCGTACTTC,CASSRNGDSYF
.,few,TRBV4-3,TRBJ2-1,TGCGCCAGCAGCCAAGAGGCCGGGGGTGGCTACAATGAGCAGTTCTTC,CASSQEAGGGYNEQFF
.,.,TRBV29-1,TRBJ1-3,TGCAGCGTTGTGGGGGGCGTCGGAAACACCATATATTTT,CSVVGGVGNTIYF
.,.,TRBV14,TRBJ1-1,TGTGCCAGCAGCCAAGAAGACCCGAGGAACACTGAAGCTTTCTTT,CASSQEDPRNTEAFF
TRBD2,.,TRBV5-1,TRBJ2-5,TGCGCCAGCAGCTTGGGACTAGCGGGAGCCCTCCCCCAAGAGACCCAGTACTTC,CASSLGLAGALPQETQYF
TRBD1,.,TRBV27,TRBJ1-2,TGTGCCAGCAGTTTGGGAAGGGGACAGGGGTTCTATGGCTACACCTTC,CASSLGRGQGFYGYTF
TRBD2,.,TRBV28,TRBJ2-5,TGTGCCAGCAGTCTACGGACTAGCGGCATCCAAGAGACCCAGTACTTC,CASSLRTSGIQETQYF
.,.,TRBV10-2,TRBJ2-7,TGCGCCAGCACCGCAAGGCAGGGAGGTACCTACGAGCAGTACTTC,CASTARQGGTYEQYF
.,.,TRBV5-1,TRBJ1-5,TGCGCCAGCAGCTTGGGAGGGAGGAGCAATCAGCCCCAGCATTTT,CASSLGGRSNQPQHF
.,.,TRBV28,TRBJ2-7,TGTGCCAGCAGCGAGGCAGGGGGGGACCTCTCCCAGCAGTACTTC,CASSEAGGDLSQQYF
TRBD2,.,TRBV6-4,TRBJ2-3,TGTGCCAGCAGCGCTAGCGGGAGGGCTACAGATACGCAGTATTTT,CASSASGRATDTQYF
TRBD1,.,TRBV5-5,TRBJ2-2,TGTGCCAGCAGCTTGTTTTACGGGACAGGGAACACCGGGGAGCTGTTTTTT,CASSLFYGTGNTGELFF
TRBD1,.,TRBV7-2,TRBJ1-2,TGTGCCAGCAGCCCTGAAGGGACAGGGGGCATCTATGGCTACACCTTC,CASSPEGTGGIYGYTF
.,.,TRBV4-1,TRBJ1-1,TGCGCCAGCAGCATCAGGTCGGGTGTGAACACTGAAGCTTTCTTT,CASSIRSGVNTEAFF
.,.,TRBV14,TRBJ2-7,TGTGCCAGCAGCCAAGATCTGAGCTACGAGCAGTACTTC,CASSQDLSYEQYF
.,.,TRBV5-1,TRBJ2-5,TGCGCCAGCAGCTTGGGGTTGTCGGACCTGGGGGAGACCCAGTACTTC,CASSLGLSDLGETQYF
.,once,TRBV28,TRBJ1-2,TGTGCCAGCAGTTTCCCAGGCCGGAAAAACTATGGCTACACCTTC,CASSFPGRKNYGYTF
TRBD1,.,TRBV11-3,TRBJ1-1,TGTGCCAGCAGCCCTCGGACAGGGGCGAACACTGAAGCTTTCTTT,CASSPRTGANTEAFF
TRBD1,.,TRBV7-9,TRBJ1-4,TGTGCCAGCAGCGCCACCGGGACAGGGGATGAAAAACTGTTTTTT,CASSATGTGDEKLFF
TRBD1,.,TRBV13,TRBJ2-2,TGTGCCAGCAGCCTGGACAGGGGCGGAACCGGGGAGCTGTTTTTT,CASSLDRGGTGELFF
.,.,TRBV28,TRBJ1-5,TGTGCCAGCAGCCCCCCCGGTGACGCCCATCAGCCCCAGCATTTT,CASSPPGDAHQPQHF
.,.,TRBV5-1,TRBJ1-2,TGCGCCAGCAGCCTCAGAGAGGGCCCTTACACCTTC,CASSLREGPYTF
TRBD2,.,TRBV2,TRBJ2-4,TGTGCCAGCAGTGAAGCACCTCCGGCTAGCGGAGGTGGGAAAAACATTCAGTACTTC,CASSEAPPASGGGKNIQYF
TRBD2,.,TRBV27,TRBJ2-1,TGTGCCAGCAGCGTGCCCAGCGGGGGCATCAATGAGCAGTTCTTC,CASSVPSGGINEQFF
TRBD1,.,TRBV6-6,TRBJ1-5,TGTGCCACCCTTACAGGGGTCAATCAGCCCCAGCATTTT,CATLTGVNQPQHF
.,.,TRBV30,TRBJ1-1,TGTGCCTGGGTCGAGGGTGAAGCTTTCTTT,CAWVEGEAFF
TRBD1,once,TRBV9,TRBJ1-2,TGTGCCAGCAGCGTAGGGGCTAATCGGGACAGAAAATCCTATGGCTACACCTTC,CASSVGANRDRKSYGYTF
.,.,TRBV7-8,TRBJ1-5,TGTGCCAGCAGCTTAGGGGTGAGTGGCAATCAGCCCCAGCATTTT,CASSLGVSGNQPQHF
TRBD1,.,TRBV5-6,TRBJ1-4,TGTGCCAGCAGCTCGATGGGACAGGGAAGGGAAAAACTGTTTTTT,CASSSMGQGREKLFF
.,.,TRBV19,TRBJ2-3,TGTGCCAGTAGCTGGGGGCTCCTTCGGGATACGCAGTATTTT,CASSWGLLRDTQYF
.,.,TRBV18,TRBJ1-4,TGTGCCAGCTCCCCACCGGGGAGCAAACTGTTTTTT,CASSPPGSKLFF
TRBD2,.,TRBV7-9,TRBJ2-3,TGTGCCAGCAGCTCTGTTAAGCGGGAGTCCCCAGATACGCAGTATTTT,CASSSVKRESPDTQYF
TRBD1,.,TRBV5-4,TRBJ1-4,TGTGCCAGCAGCTTGGAGACAGGGGGCCGGTTTGGTGAAAAACTGTTTTTT,CASSLETGGRFGEKLFF
.,.,TRBV18,TRBJ1-2,TGTGCCAGCTCCGGACCTTATGGCTACACCTTC,CASSGPYGYTF